The source of this TCR beta chain is a study of blood T cell repertoires in COVID-19. Sequenced by immunoSEQ multiplex PCR; TCRdb stores in-frame clones only, minus some. This sample has approximately 480,000 clones, with approximately 92% found just once. Trimming pared 4 bases from V and 1 base from J, leaving 13 bases between. CDR3 size: 15 residues. CDR1 and CDR2 (germline): KGHDR, SFDVKD. The receptor's source is a man aged 18 to 29 with COVID-19, enrolled during active disease. The chain couples TRBV24-1 to TRBJ2-7, with D tentatively TRBD1 (6 bases). Sequencing used peripheral blood. The CDR3 DNA sequence: TGTGCCACCAGTGACCCGAAACAGGGTTCCTACGAGCAGTACTTC. This codes for CATSDPKQGSYEQYF.